The 9 T cell receptor beta chains presented below share a single source sample, sequenced in a study of early T cells in non-severe SARS-CoV-2 infection. TCRdb used MiXCR to reprocess the 5' RACE reads, holding one entry per CDR3 protein. The sample has tens of thousands of distinct CDR3 sequences, approximately 8% seen once. Specimen: whole blood. The receptors come from an adult who was a healthcare worker with PCR-confirmed SARS-CoV-2 infection or an uninfected control (not recorded which).

The J gene is TRBJ2-7, the V gene TRBV5-6; D not resolved. Germline lookup yields CDR1 SGHDT and CDR2 YYEEEE. The germline V and J ends were trimmed by 2 bases and 5 bases, with 8 bases remaining between them. The CDR3 contains 12 residues. Written as DNA, the CDR3 is TGTGCCAGCAGCTTTGGGCCCGACGAGCAGTACTTC. Translated: CASSFGPDEQYF.

This clonotype was observed a handful of times. This chain connects TRBV12-3 or TRBV12-4 to TRBJ1-2; 10 bases fit TRBD1. V was clipped by 5 bases and J by 8 bases; unmatched bases: 2. The CDR3 extends over 12 amino acids. CDR3 nucleotides: TGTGCCAGCAGTCCGGGACAGGGGGGCTACACCTTC. Its translation: CASSPGQGGYTF.

This clonotype was counted a few times. The chain has TRBV5-1 and TRBJ2-3, with 8 bases identical to TRBD2. The CDR3 covers 14 residues. Germline trimming cut 7 bases from V and 1 base from J; bases unmatched to any gene: 5. From germline, CDR1 is SGHRS and CDR2 YFSETQ. The CDR3 loop is CASLLADRTDTQYF. In DNA form, the CDR3 reads TGCGCCAGCCTACTAGCGGATCGCACAGATACGCAGTATTTT.

This sequence joins TRBV12-3 or TRBV12-4 and TRBJ2-1; TRBD2 matches 8 bases. The CDR3 length is 15 residues. The V segment lost 6 bases and the J segment 10 bases; nucleotides outside the gene matches: 14. CDR3 sequence (DNA): TGTGCCAGCAGCCCCGGGACTAGTGACCAAGGCGAGCAGTTCTTC. This sequence encodes CASSPGTSDQGEQFF.

The V call is TRBV5-6, the J call TRBJ2-1, with D perhaps TRBD2 (5 bases). Germline CDR1 and CDR2: SGHDT and YYEEEE. This CDR3 spans 12 amino acids. With 5 bases removed from V and 8 bases from J, the gap between germline ends came to 11 bases. CDR3 DNA: TGTGCCAGCAGTCTCCTAGCTTATGAGCAGTTCTTC. This codes for CASSLLAYEQFF.

V and J are TRBV5-1 and TRBJ1-1, with a tentative D call TRBD1 (5 bases). This CDR3 region has 15 residues. V lost 0 bases to trimming and J lost 1 base, with 10 bases between them. Germline V gene sequence: CDR1 SGHRS, CDR2 YFSETQ. The CDR3 reads CASSLAWTPNTEAFF. DNA of the CDR3: TGCGCCAGCAGCTTGGCCTGGACACCGAACACTGAAGCTTTCTTT. Combining the CDR3 with reference TRBV5-1 and TRBJ1-1 gives the whole variable domain KAGVTQTPRYLIKTRGQQVTLSCSPISGHRSVSWYQQTPGQGLQFLFEYFSETQRNKGNFPGRFSGRQFSNSRSEMNVSTLELGDSALYLCASSLAWTPNTEAFFGQGTRLTVV.

In this sample, this clonotype turned up many times. This chain joins TRBV28 and TRBJ2-7, with 8 positions matching TRBD1. V shed 1 base, J shed 2 bases, and the junction held 4 bases outside the gene matches. Germline V lookup: CDR1 MDHEN, CDR2 SYDVKM. The length of the CDR3 is 15 residues. The CDR3 region has the DNA TGTGCCAGCAGTTTATCGGGACAGGAGCCCTACGAGCAGTACTTC. Translating gives CASSLSGQEPYEQYF.

This clonotype was seen at least ten times. The genes are TRBV29-1 and TRBJ2-7; 7 bases line up with TRBD2. V lost 7 bases, J lost 3 bases, and 6 bases stayed unmatched. The CDR3 has 12 amino acids. CDR1 and CDR2 from the germline V gene are SQVTM and ANQGSEA. The CDR3 nucleotides read TGCAGCGCCGCTAGCGGTTACTACGAGCAGTACTTC. It encodes CSAASGYYEQYF.

This clonotype was counted at least ten times. The chain recombines TRBV28 with TRBJ2-6; D gene uncertain. Germline loops: CDR1 MDHEN, CDR2 SYDVKM. V was pared by 5 bases and J by 0 bases, with 14 bases between. This CDR3 region has 17 residues. The CDR3 sequence: CASSTHPSFSGANVLTF. In DNA, the CDR3 is TGTGCCAGCAGTACACACCCGTCGTTCTCTGGGGCCAACGTCCTGACTTTC.